The present TCR beta chain was sequenced within a study of blood T cell repertoires in COVID-19. As for the study in general: T cells, B-cell-depleted T cells, or PBMCs supplied cDNA or gDNA.

Study processing details: Reference gene primer amplification in the assay estimated nucleated cell counts. TCRdb's copy holds only in-frame clones and misses some; the assay was immunoSEQ multiplex PCR. That table gives V, J and clone size, and the DNA gave D and trimming. The sample contains roughly 68,000 clones, roughly 85% of which appear only once. It was during active infection that Seattle patients were enrolled and then longitudinally followed. Germline CDR1 is SGHKS and CDR2 is YYEKEE (reference sequence). The CDR3 spans 13 residues. V dropped 4 bases and J dropped 2; count of bases not matched to a gene: 2.

The rearrangement uses TRBV5-5 and TRBJ1-2; 7 nucleotides match TRBD1. This receptor was obtained from a woman aged 50 to 60 with COVID-19, enrolled during active disease. Sequenced input: peripheral blood. The CDR3 sequence: CASSPTGNYGYTF. The CDR3 DNA reads as TGTGCCAGCAGCCCGACAGGGAACTATGGCTACACCTTC. Looking up the rest from reference TRBV5-5 and TRBJ1-2 gives the full variable domain: DAGVTQSPTHLIKTRGQQVTLRCSPISGHKSVSWYQQVLGQGPQFIFQYYEKEERGRGNFPDRFSARQFPNYSSELNVNALLLGDSALYLCASSPTGNYGYTFGSGTRLTVV.